This TCR beta chain was retrieved from a study of cytomegalovirus exposure and HLA in healthy donors. The study, taken as a whole, reports: The investigators catalogued 150 to 200 TCR beta chains as cytomegalovirus-associated. Reported results showed that the classifier diagnosed cytomegalovirus status with high specificity and sensitivity.

The germline gives CDR1 SEHNR, CDR2 FQNEAQ (reference sequence). The CDR3 has 16 amino acids. V was pared by 5 bases and J by 4 bases, with 20 bases between. The data were produced by immunoSEQ multiplex PCR, yet TCRdb's version contains in-frame clones alone and is incomplete. The sample consists of 130,000 to 150,000 clones, 85% to 90% of them appearing once. In the case of this clone: The antigen remains unidentified.

The gene calls are TRBV7-9 and TRBJ2-5; maybe TRBD1 (5 bases). The sequenced sample was PBMCs. The clonotype was recovered from a young woman in good health and CMV-seropositive. CDR3 DNA: TGTGCCAGCAGCCCCAACCCCAGGGAAACTTTAGAGACCCAGTACTTC. It yields the protein CASSPNPRETLETQYF.